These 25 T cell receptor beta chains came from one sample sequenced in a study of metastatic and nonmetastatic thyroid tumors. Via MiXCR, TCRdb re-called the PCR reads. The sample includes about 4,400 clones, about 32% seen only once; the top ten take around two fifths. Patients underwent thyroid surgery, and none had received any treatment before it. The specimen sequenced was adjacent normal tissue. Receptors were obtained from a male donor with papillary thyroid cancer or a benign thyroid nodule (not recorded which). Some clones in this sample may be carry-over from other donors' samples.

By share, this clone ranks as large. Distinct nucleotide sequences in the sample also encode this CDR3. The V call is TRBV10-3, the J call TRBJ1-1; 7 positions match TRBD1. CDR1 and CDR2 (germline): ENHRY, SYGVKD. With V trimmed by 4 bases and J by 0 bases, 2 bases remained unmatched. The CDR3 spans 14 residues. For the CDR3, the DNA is TGTGCCATCAGTGGACAGGGATTGAACACTGAAGCTTTCTTT. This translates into CAISGQGLNTEAFF.

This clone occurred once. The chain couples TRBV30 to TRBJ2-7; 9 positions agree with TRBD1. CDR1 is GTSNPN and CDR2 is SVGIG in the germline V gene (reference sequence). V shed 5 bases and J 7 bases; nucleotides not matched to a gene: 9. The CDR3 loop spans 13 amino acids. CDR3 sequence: CAWSGTGIWEQYF. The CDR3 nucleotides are TGTGCCTGGTCCGGGACAGGGATATGGGAGCAGTACTTC.

CDR3 loop: CASSRGDFGEQYF. CDR3 nucleotide sequence: TGTGCCAGCAGCCGCGGGGATTTTGGAGAGCAGTACTTC. V usage is TRBV11-2 and J usage is TRBJ2-7, with a possible D match to TRBD2 (6 bases). CDR1 is SGHAT and CDR2 is FQNNGV in the germline V gene. Deletions cut 5 bases from V and 7 bases from J, with 15 bases between. The CDR3 spans 13 residues.

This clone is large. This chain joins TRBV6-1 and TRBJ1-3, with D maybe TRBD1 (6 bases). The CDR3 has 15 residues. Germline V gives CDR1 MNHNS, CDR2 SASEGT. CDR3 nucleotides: TGTGCTACGATCTGGGGGCGAGATGCTGGAAACACCATATATTTT. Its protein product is CATIWGRDAGNTIYF.

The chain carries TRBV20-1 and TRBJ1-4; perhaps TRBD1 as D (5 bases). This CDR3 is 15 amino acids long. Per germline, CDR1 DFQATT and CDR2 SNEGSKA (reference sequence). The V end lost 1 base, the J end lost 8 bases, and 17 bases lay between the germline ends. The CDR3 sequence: CSARGSQDIGEKLFF. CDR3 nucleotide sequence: TGCAGTGCTAGAGGGTCCCAGGACATCGGCGAAAAACTGTTTTTT.

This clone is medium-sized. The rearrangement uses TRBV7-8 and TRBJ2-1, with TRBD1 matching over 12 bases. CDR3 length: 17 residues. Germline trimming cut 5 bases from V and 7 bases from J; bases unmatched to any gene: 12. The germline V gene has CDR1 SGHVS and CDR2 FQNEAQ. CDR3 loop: CASSPPGQGAIGNEQFF. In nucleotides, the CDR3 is TGTGCCAGCAGCCCACCGGGACAGGGGGCTATCGGGAATGAGCAGTTCTTC.

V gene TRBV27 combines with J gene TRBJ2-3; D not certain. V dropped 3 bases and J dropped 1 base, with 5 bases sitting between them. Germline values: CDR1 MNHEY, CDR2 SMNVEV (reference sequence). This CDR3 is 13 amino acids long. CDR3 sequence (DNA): TGTGCCAGCAGTTTCACTCGCACAGATACGCAGTATTTT. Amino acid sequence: CASSFTRTDTQYF.

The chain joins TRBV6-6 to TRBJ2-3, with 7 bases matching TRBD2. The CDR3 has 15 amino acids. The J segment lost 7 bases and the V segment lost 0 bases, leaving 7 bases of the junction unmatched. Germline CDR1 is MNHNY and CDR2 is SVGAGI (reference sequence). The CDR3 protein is CASSYSTMGGHTQYF. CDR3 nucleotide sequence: TGTGCCAGCAGTTACTCGACAATGGGAGGGCATACGCAGTATTTT.

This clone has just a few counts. In DNA form, the CDR3 reads TGTGCCAGCAGACCCTGGGGACAGGGGGCTTCCTACGAGCAGTACTTC. Residues: CASRPWGQGASYEQYF. The genes are TRBV12-3 or TRBV12-4 and TRBJ2-7, with 12 bases aligning to TRBD1. The CDR3 contains 16 residues. Unmatched junction bases numbered 7, after V lost 6 bases and J lost 1 base.

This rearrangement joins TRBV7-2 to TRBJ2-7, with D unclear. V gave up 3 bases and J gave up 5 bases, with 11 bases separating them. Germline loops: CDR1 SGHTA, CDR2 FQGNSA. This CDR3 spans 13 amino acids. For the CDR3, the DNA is TGTGCCAGCAGCTTTTATATAACCCACGAGCAGTACTTC. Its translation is CASSFYITHEQYF. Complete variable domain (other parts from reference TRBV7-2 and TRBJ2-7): GAGVSQSPSNKVTEKGKDVELRCDPISGHTALYWYRQSLGQGLEFLIYFQGNSAPDKSGLPSDRFSAERTGGSVSTLTIQRTQQEDSAVYLCASSFYITHEQYFGPGTRLTVT.

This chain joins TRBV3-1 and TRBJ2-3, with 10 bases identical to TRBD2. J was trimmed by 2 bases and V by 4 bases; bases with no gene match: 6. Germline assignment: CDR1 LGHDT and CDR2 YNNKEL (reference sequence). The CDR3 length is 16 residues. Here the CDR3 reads CASSRRLAGSTDTQYF. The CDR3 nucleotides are TGTGCCAGCAGCCGAAGACTAGCGGGTTCCACAGATACGCAGTATTTT.

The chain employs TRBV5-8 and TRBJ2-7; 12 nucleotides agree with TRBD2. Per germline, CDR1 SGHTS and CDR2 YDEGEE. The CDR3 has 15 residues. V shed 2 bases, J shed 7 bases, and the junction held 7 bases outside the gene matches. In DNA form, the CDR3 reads TGTGCCAGCAGCTTTGGTCTAGCGGGAGGGGATGAGCAGTACTTC. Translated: CASSFGLAGGDEQYF.

The CDR3 protein is CASSDRITGELFF. The CDR3, as DNA: TGTGCCAGCAGCGATCGTATAACCGGGGAGCTGTTTTTT. The chain combines TRBV11-3 with TRBJ2-2; D remains ambiguous. Germline CDR1 SGHNT, CDR2 YENEEA. This CDR3 has 13 amino acids. V lost 5 bases to trimming and J lost 5 bases, with 9 bases between them.

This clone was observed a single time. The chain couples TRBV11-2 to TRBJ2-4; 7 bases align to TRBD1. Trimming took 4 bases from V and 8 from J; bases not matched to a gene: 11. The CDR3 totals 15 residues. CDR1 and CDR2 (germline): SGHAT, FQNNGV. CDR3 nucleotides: TGTGCCAGCAGCTCACAGGGGACCGCAATAGACATTCAGTACTTC. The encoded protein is CASSSQGTAIDIQYF.

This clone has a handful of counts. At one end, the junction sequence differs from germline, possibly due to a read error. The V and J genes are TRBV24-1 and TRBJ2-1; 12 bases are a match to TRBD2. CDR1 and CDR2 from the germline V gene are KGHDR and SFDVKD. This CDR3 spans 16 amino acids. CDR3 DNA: TGTGCCACCAGTGATACTAGCGGGGGGTTCGGCAATGAGCAGCTCTTC. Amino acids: CATSDTSGGFGNEQLF.

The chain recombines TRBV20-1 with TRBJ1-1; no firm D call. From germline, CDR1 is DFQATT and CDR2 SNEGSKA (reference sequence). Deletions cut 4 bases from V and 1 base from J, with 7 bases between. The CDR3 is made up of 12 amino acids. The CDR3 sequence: CSAMSGNTEAFF. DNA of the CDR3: TGCAGTGCTATGTCCGGGAACACTGAAGCTTTCTTT.

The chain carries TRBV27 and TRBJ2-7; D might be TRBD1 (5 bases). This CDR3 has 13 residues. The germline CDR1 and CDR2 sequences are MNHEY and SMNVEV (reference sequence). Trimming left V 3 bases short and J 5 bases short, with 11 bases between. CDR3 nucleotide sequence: TGTGCCAGCAGTTTGCAGGGTTTCCACGAGCAGTACTTC. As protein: CASSLQGFHEQYF.

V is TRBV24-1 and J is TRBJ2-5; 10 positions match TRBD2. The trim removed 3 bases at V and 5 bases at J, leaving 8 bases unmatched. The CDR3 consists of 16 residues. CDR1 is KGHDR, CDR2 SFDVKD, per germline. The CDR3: CATSDLGAGGGETQYF. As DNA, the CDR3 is TGTGCCACCAGTGATCTTGGAGCGGGAGGGGGGGAGACCCAGTACTTC.

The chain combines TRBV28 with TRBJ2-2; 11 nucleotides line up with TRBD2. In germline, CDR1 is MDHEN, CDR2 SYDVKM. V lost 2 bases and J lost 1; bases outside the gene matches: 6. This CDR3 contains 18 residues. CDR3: CASSLTGLAGRNTGELFF. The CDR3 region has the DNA TGTGCCAGCAGTTTAACCGGACTAGCGGGCAGGAACACCGGGGAGCTGTTTTTT.

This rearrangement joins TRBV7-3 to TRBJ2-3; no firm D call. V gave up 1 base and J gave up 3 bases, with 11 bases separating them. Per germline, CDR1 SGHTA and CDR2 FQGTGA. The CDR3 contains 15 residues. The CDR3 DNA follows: TGTGCCAGCAGCTTAAGTCCTCTAGGAACAGATACGCAGTATTTT. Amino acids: CASSLSPLGTDTQYF. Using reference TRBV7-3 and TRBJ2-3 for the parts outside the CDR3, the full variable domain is GAGVSQTPSNKVTEKGKYVELRCDPISGHTALYWYRQSLGQGPEFLIYFQGTGAADDSGLPNDRFFAVRPEGSVSTLKIQRTERGDSAVYLCASSLSPLGTDTQYFGPGTRLTVL.

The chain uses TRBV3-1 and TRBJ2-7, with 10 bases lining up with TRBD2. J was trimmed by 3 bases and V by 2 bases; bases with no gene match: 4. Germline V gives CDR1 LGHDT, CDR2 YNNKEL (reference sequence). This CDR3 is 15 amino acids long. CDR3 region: CASSQRASGSYEQYF. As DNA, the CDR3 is TGTGCCAGCAGCCAAAGGGCTAGCGGGAGCTACGAGCAGTACTTC.

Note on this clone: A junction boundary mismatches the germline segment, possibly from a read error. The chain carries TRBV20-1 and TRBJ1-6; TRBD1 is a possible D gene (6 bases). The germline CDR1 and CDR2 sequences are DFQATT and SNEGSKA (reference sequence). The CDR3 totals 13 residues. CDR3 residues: CSACQVLGTPLHF. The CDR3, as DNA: TGCAGTGCCTGTCAAGTGCTCGGGACACCACTCCACTTT.

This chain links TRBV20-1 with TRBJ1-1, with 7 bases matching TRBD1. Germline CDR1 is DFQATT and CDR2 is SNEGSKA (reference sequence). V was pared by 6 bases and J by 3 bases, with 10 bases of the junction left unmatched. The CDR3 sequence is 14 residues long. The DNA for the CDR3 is TGCAGTGCCCAAGTTAGGGGGCCGGACACTGAAGCTTTCTTT. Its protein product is CSAQVRGPDTEAFF.

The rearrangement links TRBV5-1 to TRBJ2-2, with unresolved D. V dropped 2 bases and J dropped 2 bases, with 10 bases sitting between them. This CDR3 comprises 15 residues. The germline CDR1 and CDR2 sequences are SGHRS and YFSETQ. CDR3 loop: CASSLLGSNTGELFF. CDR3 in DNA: TGCGCCAGCAGCTTACTCGGGTCAAACACCGGGGAGCTGTTTTTT. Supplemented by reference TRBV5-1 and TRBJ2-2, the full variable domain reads KAGVTQTPRYLIKTRGQQVTLSCSPISGHRSVSWYQQTPGQGLQFLFEYFSETQRNKGNFPGRFSGRQFSNSRSEMNVSTLELGDSALYLCASSLLGSNTGELFFGEGSRLTVL.

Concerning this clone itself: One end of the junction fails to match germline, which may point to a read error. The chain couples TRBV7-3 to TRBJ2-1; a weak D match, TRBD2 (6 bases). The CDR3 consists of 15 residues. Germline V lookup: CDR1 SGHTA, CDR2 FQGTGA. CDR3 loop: CASSLGGPTYNEHFF. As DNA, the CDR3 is TGTGCCAGCAGTCTCGGAGGGCCTACCTACAATGAGCATTTCTTC. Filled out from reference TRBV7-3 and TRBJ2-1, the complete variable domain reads GAGVSQTPSNKVTEKGKYVELRCDPISGHTALYWYRQSLGQGPEFLIYFQGTGAADDSGLPNDRFFAVRPEGSVSTLKIQRTERGDSAVYLCASSLGGPTYNEHFFGPGTRLTVL.